This TCR beta chain was profiled in a study of molecular identifiers for immune sequencing clone quantification. The wider study: Four of five splits of RNA from approximately 20,000 or 98,000 naive CD8 cells were sequenced in replicates. Whole-study results and caveats: Highly expanded clone sizes could be underestimated through barcode sharing by identical TCR molecules.

Concerning this clonotype: Antigen specificity is unknown. This sequence may be a read error, since a much larger clone differs from it by one base.

TCRdb reprocessed the PCR reads with MiXCR, giving one entry per CDR3 protein. Of hundreds of thousands of distinct CDR3 sequences listed, 25% were seen once; the top ten hold 0.75% to 0.8%. In germline, CDR1 is DFQATT, CDR2 SNEGSKA (reference sequence). The CDR3 totals 15 residues. The naive CD8 libraries originated from between roughly 18,000 and 1,100,000 sorted cells and drew on 10%, 30% or 50% RNA. Sequencing used naive CD8+ T cells from blood, with Jurkat cell RNA spiked in. Subset defined: FACS-sorted CD8+CD4-CCR7+CD45RA+ naive T cells. The sequence was collected from a human donor in good health. Some libraries in this study had Jurkat cell RNA spiked in. This sequence joins TRBV20-1 and TRBJ2-7; 7 nucleotides line up with TRBD1. The CDR3 DNA follows: TGCAGTGCTAGATCCAAAAGGGACAGTACCTACGAGCTGTACTTC. Protein product: CSARSKRDSTYELYF.